This T cell receptor (beta chain) was recovered during a study of early T cells in non-severe SARS-CoV-2 infection. Study as a whole: It was bulk RNA from unsorted whole blood that was sequenced, and the chains were unpaired.

Study results and limitations: Anti-spike CD8 responses were favored by VDJdb matching, which missed private and CD4 specificities.

For this clonotype: No antigen is known for it.

CDR1 LGHDT and CDR2 YNNKEL come from the germline V gene (reference sequence). V lost 4 bases, J lost 10 bases, and 13 bases stayed unmatched. This CDR3 has 16 amino acids. Unique molecular identifiers were added to individual cDNA molecules. TCRdb reprocessed the 5' RACE reads via MiXCR and lists one record per CDR3 protein. The profile shows tens of thousands of distinct CDR3 sequences, more than 10% of them singletons. The sample consisted of whole blood, taken at baseline. The sequence derives from an adult who was a healthcare worker with PCR-confirmed SARS-CoV-2 infection or an uninfected control (not recorded which). The chain carries TRBV3-1 and TRBJ1-6; TRBD1 matches 7 bases. DNA of the CDR3: TGTGCCAGCAGCCCTACGGTGACAGGGCGGAGGTCACCCCTCCACTTT. This translates into CASSPTVTGRRSPLHF.